Listed below are T cell receptor beta chains from one sample, sequenced in a study of hypomethylating agent response in myelodysplastic syndrome. Assay: immunoSEQ multiplex PCR; the TCRdb copy retains only in-frame clones and omits some. The table records several thousand clones, roughly four fifths of them present only once. Sequenced here: bone marrow, sampled before or after starting hypomethylating agent treatment for myelodysplastic syndrome (not recorded which). The receptors derive from a human donor with myelodysplastic syndrome. Both conserved end residues are part of each CDR3. The order of the fields is V gene, J gene, D gene, clone size, CDR3 length, CDR3 protein, CDR3 DNA. The D gene is left open where the match is weak. Size is stated for part of the rows, as once, few or many counts, or as a class when the clone is expanded.

V gene: TRBV5-1
J gene: TRBJ2-1
D gene: TRBD1
clone size: .
CDR3 length: 17
CDR3 protein: CASSLEWGQGPYNEQFF
CDR3 DNA: TGCGCCAGCAGCTTGGAGTGGGGACAGGGTCCCTACAATGAGCAGTTCTTC

V gene: TRBV7-9
J gene: TRBJ2-2
D gene: .
clone size: .
CDR3 length: 15
CDR3 protein: CASSSGGSFTGELFF
CDR3 DNA: TGTGCCAGCAGCTCGGGTGGGAGCTTCACCGGGGAGCTGTTTTTT

V gene: TRBV28
J gene: TRBJ1-4
D gene: TRBD1
clone size: .
CDR3 length: 17
CDR3 protein: CASSFANGAGGIEKLFF
CDR3 DNA: TGTGCCAGCAGTTTCGCCAATGGGGCAGGGGGCATTGAAAAACTGTTTTTT

V gene: TRBV9
J gene: TRBJ2-2
D gene: TRBD1
clone size: .
CDR3 length: 15
CDR3 protein: CASSVNRGLSGELFF
CDR3 DNA: TGTGCCAGCAGCGTCAACAGGGGGCTAAGCGGGGAGCTGTTTTTT

V gene: TRBV29-1
J gene: TRBJ1-1
D gene: TRBD1
clone size: .
CDR3 length: 16
CDR3 protein: CSVEGLTGAGDTEAFF
CDR3 DNA: TGCAGCGTTGAAGGCCTGACAGGGGCGGGGGACACTGAAGCTTTCTTT

V gene: TRBV5-1
J gene: TRBJ2-3
D gene: .
clone size: .
CDR3 length: 14
CDR3 protein: CASSLNQGTDTQYF
CDR3 DNA: TGCGCCAGCAGCTTGAATCAGGGCACAGATACGCAGTATTTT

V gene: TRBV11-2
J gene: TRBJ1-3
D gene: .
clone size: .
CDR3 length: 16
CDR3 protein: CASRRLGGRSGNTIYF
CDR3 DNA: TGTGCCAGCAGACGTCTAGGGGGGCGATCTGGAAACACCATATATTTT

V gene: TRBV30
J gene: TRBJ2-2
D gene: TRBD1
clone size: .
CDR3 length: 16
CDR3 protein: CAWSGPGQGYTGELFF
CDR3 DNA: TGTGCCTGGAGTGGCCCAGGACAGGGGTACACCGGGGAGCTGTTTTTT

V gene: TRBV2
J gene: TRBJ2-4
D gene: .
clone size: once
CDR3 length: 13
CDR3 protein: CASSTPPAIIQYF
CDR3 DNA: TGTGCCAGCAGCACACCACCCGCCATTATTCAGTACTTC

V gene: TRBV19
J gene: TRBJ2-1
D gene: TRBD2
clone size: .
CDR3 length: 17
CDR3 protein: CASSPAGLAGGITQQFF
CDR3 DNA: TGTGCCAGTAGTCCCGCCGGATTAGCGGGAGGGATTACGCAGCAGTTCTTC

V gene: TRBV28
J gene: TRBJ1-5
D gene: .
clone size: .
CDR3 length: 14
CDR3 protein: CASSLAPTHQPQHF
CDR3 DNA: TGTGCCAGCAGTTTGGCACCGACACATCAGCCCCAGCATTTT

V gene: TRBV30
J gene: TRBJ1-3
D gene: .
clone size: once
CDR3 length: 16
CDR3 protein: CAWRDRVGSSGNTIYF
CDR3 DNA: TGTGCCTGGAGGGATCGGGTAGGGAGCTCTGGAAACACCATATATTTT

V gene: TRBV19
J gene: TRBJ1-5
D gene: .
clone size: .
CDR3 length: 14
CDR3 protein: CASSRTEARGPQHF
CDR3 DNA: TGTGCCAGTAGTAGGACAGAGGCCCGAGGGCCCCAGCATTTT

V gene: TRBV6-1
J gene: TRBJ1-5
D gene: TRBD1
clone size: .
CDR3 length: 14
CDR3 protein: CASTLGQVNQPQHF
CDR3 DNA: TGTGCCAGCACTTTGGGACAGGTAAATCAGCCCCAGCATTTT

V gene: TRBV19
J gene: TRBJ1-2
D gene: TRBD1
clone size: .
CDR3 length: 14
CDR3 protein: CASSRGQGASGYTF
CDR3 DNA: TGTGCCAGTAGTAGGGGACAGGGGGCCTCTGGCTACACCTTC

V gene: TRBV18
J gene: TRBJ2-1
D gene: TRBD2
clone size: .
CDR3 length: 18
CDR3 protein: CASSPKAGGPQGNNEQFF
CDR3 DNA: TGTGCCAGCTCACCAAAAGCGGGAGGGCCCCAGGGAAACAATGAGCAGTTCTTC

V gene: TRBV7-2
J gene: TRBJ2-7
D gene: TRBD2
clone size: .
CDR3 length: 15
CDR3 protein: CASSSGLAGSYEQYF
CDR3 DNA: TGTGCCAGCAGCTCCGGACTAGCGGGCTCCTACGAGCAGTACTTC

V gene: TRBV7-7
J gene: TRBJ2-1
D gene: TRBD1
clone size: large
CDR3 length: 15
CDR3 protein: CASSYGTASYNEQFF
CDR3 DNA: TGTGCCAGCAGCTATGGGACAGCATCCTACAATGAGCAGTTCTTC

V gene: TRBV6-4
J gene: TRBJ2-3
D gene: TRBD2
clone size: few
CDR3 length: 13
CDR3 protein: CATSSGSPDTQYF
CDR3 DNA: TGTGCCACTTCTAGCGGGAGTCCGGATACGCAGTATTTT

V gene: TRBV7-2
J gene: TRBJ1-5
D gene: TRBD1
clone size: .
CDR3 length: 15
CDR3 protein: CASSLDREKNQPQHF
CDR3 DNA: TGTGCCAGCAGCTTGGACAGGGAGAAGAATCAGCCCCAGCATTTT

V gene: TRBV7-2
J gene: TRBJ1-3
D gene: TRBD1
clone size: .
CDR3 length: 14
CDR3 protein: CASTDRVIGNTIYF
CDR3 DNA: TGTGCCAGCACGGACAGGGTGATTGGAAACACCATATATTTT

V gene: TRBV5-4
J gene: TRBJ2-1
D gene: TRBD2
clone size: .
CDR3 length: 13
CDR3 protein: CASSSGTSNEQFF
CDR3 DNA: TGTGCCAGCAGCAGCGGGACTTCCAATGAGCAGTTCTTC

V gene: TRBV27
J gene: TRBJ2-1
D gene: .
clone size: .
CDR3 length: 16
CDR3 protein: CASNLAPGSSYNEQFF
CDR3 DNA: TGTGCCAGCAACTTAGCGCCCGGGAGCTCCTACAATGAGCAGTTCTTC

V gene: TRBV7-2
J gene: TRBJ2-3
D gene: .
clone size: .
CDR3 length: 15
CDR3 protein: CASSLGTTSTDTQYF
CDR3 DNA: TGTGCCAGCAGCTTAGGTACCACTAGCACAGATACGCAGTATTTT

V gene: TRBV4-1
J gene: TRBJ1-5
D gene: .
clone size: .
CDR3 length: 15
CDR3 protein: CASSPARGHNQPQHF
CDR3 DNA: TGCGCCAGCAGCCCCGCCAGGGGACACAATCAGCCCCAGCATTTT

V gene: TRBV7-9
J gene: TRBJ2-1
D gene: .
clone size: .
CDR3 length: 12
CDR3 protein: CASSPSGNEQFF
CDR3 DNA: TGTGCCAGCAGCCCGTCCGGCAATGAGCAGTTCTTC

V gene: TRBV6-5
J gene: TRBJ2-3
D gene: .
clone size: .
CDR3 length: 12
CDR3 protein: CASSSAGWQQYF
CDR3 DNA: TGTGCCAGCAGTTCCGCAGGTTGGCAGCAGTATTTT

V gene: TRBV18
J gene: TRBJ2-1
D gene: TRBD2
clone size: .
CDR3 length: 14
CDR3 protein: CASSPQGLALEQFF
CDR3 DNA: TGTGCCAGCTCACCACAGGGACTAGCTCTTGAGCAGTTCTTC

V gene: TRBV6-5
J gene: TRBJ2-2
D gene: .
clone size: once
CDR3 length: 15
CDR3 protein: CASSLSGRLTGELFF
CDR3 DNA: TGTGCCAGCAGTTTATCCGGTCGGCTAACCGGGGAGCTGTTTTTT

V gene: TRBV28
J gene: TRBJ2-3
D gene: .
clone size: .
CDR3 length: 15
CDR3 protein: CASSLTGSGTDTQYF
CDR3 DNA: TGTGCCAGCAGTTTAACCGGGAGTGGCACAGATACGCAGTATTTT

V gene: TRBV7-3
J gene: TRBJ2-1
D gene: TRBD2
clone size: .
CDR3 length: 16
CDR3 protein: CASSLTETSIANEQFF
CDR3 DNA: TGTGCCAGCAGCTTGACCGAGACTAGCATTGCCAATGAGCAGTTCTTC

V gene: TRBV5-4
J gene: TRBJ2-5
D gene: TRBD1
clone size: .
CDR3 length: 15
CDR3 protein: CASRAGTGGRETQYF
CDR3 DNA: TGTGCCAGCAGAGCCGGGACAGGGGGTCGAGAGACCCAGTACTTC

V gene: TRBV7-2
J gene: TRBJ1-2
D gene: TRBD1
clone size: .
CDR3 length: 14
CDR3 protein: CASSSLRTGDGYTF
CDR3 DNA: TGTGCCAGCAGCTCTCTAAGGACAGGGGATGGCTACACCTTC

V gene: TRBV18
J gene: TRBJ1-3
D gene: .
clone size: .
CDR3 length: 16
CDR3 protein: CASSPGLLISGNTIYF
CDR3 DNA: TGTGCCAGCTCACCGGGATTACTGATCTCTGGAAACACCATATATTTT

V gene: TRBV7-8
J gene: TRBJ2-7
D gene: TRBD1
clone size: .
CDR3 length: 15
CDR3 protein: CASSWGTGGAYEQYF
CDR3 DNA: TGTGCCAGCAGCTGGGGGACAGGGGGTGCCTACGAGCAGTACTTC

V gene: TRBV6-5
J gene: TRBJ1-2
D gene: TRBD1
clone size: .
CDR3 length: 16
CDR3 protein: CASSYGTGGKNYGYTF
CDR3 DNA: TGTGCCAGCAGTTACGGGACAGGGGGGAAAAACTATGGCTACACCTTC